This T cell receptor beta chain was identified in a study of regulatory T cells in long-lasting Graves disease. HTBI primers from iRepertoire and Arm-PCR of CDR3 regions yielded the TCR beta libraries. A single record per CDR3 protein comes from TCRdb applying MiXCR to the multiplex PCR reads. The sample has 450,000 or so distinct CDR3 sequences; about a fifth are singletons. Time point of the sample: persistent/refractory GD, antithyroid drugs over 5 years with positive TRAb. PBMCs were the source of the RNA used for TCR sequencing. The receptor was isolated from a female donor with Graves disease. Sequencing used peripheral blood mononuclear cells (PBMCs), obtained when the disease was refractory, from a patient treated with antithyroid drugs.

CDR3 sequence (DNA): TGTGCCAGCAGCTTGGGGGTATTAACCTACGAGCAGTACTTC. This encodes CASSLGVLTYEQYF. The rearrangement links TRBV7-8 to TRBJ2-7, with D perhaps assigned TRBD1 or TRBD2 (5 bases each). Germline CDR1 SGHVS, CDR2 FQNEAQ. The CDR3 loop spans 14 amino acids. Trimming pared 3 bases from V and 2 bases from J, leaving 11 bases between.